This T cell receptor beta chain comes out of a study of early T cells in non-severe SARS-CoV-2 infection. For the study at large: RNA in bulk from unsorted whole blood was sequenced, and chains were unpaired.

V lost 0 bases and J lost 2, with 5 bases in between. The CDR3 has 14 amino acids. CDR1 is SGHRS, CDR2 YFSETQ, per germline. Molecules of cDNA were individually given unique molecular identifiers that were attached to them. TCRdb re-called the 5' RACE reads through MiXCR, storing one row per CDR3 protein. The sample comprises about 22,000 distinct CDR3 sequences, 3.5% to 4.5% of which are singletons, and roughly 6% rests with the top ten. Study results and limitations: Using VDJdb, the matching emphasized anti-spike CD8 responses while missing private and CD4 specificities.

This clonotype was seen more than once but under ten times. Antigen unknown. Sequenced: whole blood. The chain employs TRBV5-1 and TRBJ1-4; tentative D call: TRBD1 (5 bases). The clonotype was recovered from an adult who was a healthcare worker with PCR-confirmed SARS-CoV-2 infection or an uninfected control (not recorded which). The CDR3 is CASSLEGTNEKLFF. The CDR3 DNA is TGCGCCAGCAGCTTGGAGGGGACTAATGAAAAACTGTTTTTT.